The rows below give T cell receptor beta chains drawn from one sample of a study of T cell repertoires in ileal Crohn's disease. The assay was immunoSEQ multiplex PCR, and TCRdb's table has in-frame clones only and misses some. The sample includes some 10,000 clones, 72% of them seen just once. Sequencing was carried out using ileal tissue. The receptors come from an adult with Crohn's disease. CDR3s leave out the opening cysteine and the closing phenylalanine or tryptophan.

j_call | v_call | cdr3_aa
TRBJ1-2 | TRBV28 | ASSFSRGNYGYT
TRBJ2-3 | TRBV7-6 | ASSYVPGQGSDTQY
TRBJ1-2 | TRBV9 | ASSVYRGDGYT
TRBJ1-2 | TRBV6-1 | ASSVYGNYGYT
TRBJ1-6 | TRBV6-5 | ASSYFGTDNSPLH
TRBJ2-5 | TRBV5-4 | ASRAGQQETQY
TRBJ1-2 | TRBV7-2 | ASSLPGVGGYGYT
TRBJ1-2 | TRBV10-1 | ASSRQGVDGYT
TRBJ2-1 | TRBV19 | ASADYSYNEQF
TRBJ2-5 | TRBV9 | ASSVGISRQETQY
TRBJ2-7 | TRBV7-2 | ASSNRQGRYEQY
TRBJ2-7 | TRBV2 | ASSSVMASYEQY
TRBJ2-1 | TRBV25-1 | ASTAQGTGEQF
TRBJ2-5 | TRBV4-2 | ASSQENSGSGRETQY
TRBJ2-5 | TRBV15 | ATSRDPPGLAGGRMGQETQY
TRBJ1-3 | TRBV28 | ASSSTSWAGTGNTIY
TRBJ1-2 | TRBV9 | ASSPEPRPVYGYT
TRBJ1-2 | TRBV10-3 | AIRPGDRGPGYT
TRBJ2-5 | TRBV29-1 | SVLGHVTGAQY
TRBJ2-3 | TRBV2 | ASTKRGSGSTDTQY
TRBJ1-4 | TRBV28 | ASRRSGSSKLF
TRBJ1-5 | TRBV28 | ASQIGGSNQPQH
TRBJ2-1 | TRBV27 | ASSSAGTANNEQF
TRBJ1-1 | TRBV28 | ASRYAPGCTEAF
TRBJ2-3 | TRBV6-6 | ASSPITPNPDTQY
TRBJ2-7 | TRBV7-2 | ASSLAGGMDEQY
TRBJ1-1 | TRBV7-4 | ASSQPPGCYTEAF
TRBJ2-7 | TRBV9 | ASSVGGSLSYEQY
TRBJ1-4 | TRBV19 | ASSNYLGANEKLF
TRBJ1-1 | TRBV19 | ASTPFRGQNTEAF
TRBJ2-2 | TRBV29-1 | SGRDSNTGELF
TRBJ1-3 | TRBV5-1 | ASSLDTRIFSGNTIY
TRBJ2-7 | TRBV4-2 | ASSQETSGYYEQY
TRBJ1-1 | TRBV6-6 | ASSYPEQGKTEAF
TRBJ2-7 | TRBV11-2 | ASSLALTGTSSHEQY
TRBJ2-1 | TRBV5-1 | ASSLGSINEQF
TRBJ2-2 | TRBV6-5 | ASSYIAGGTGELF
TRBJ2-2 | TRBV19 | ASKPTRTGSDGELF
TRBJ2-7 | TRBV6-5 | ASSSTAYEQY
TRBJ1-1 | TRBV11-2 | ASKEESNTEAF
TRBJ2-1 | TRBV10-1 | ASSGTGQGDLNEQF
TRBJ1-5 | TRBV6-5 | ASSRGGNQPQH
TRBJ2-7 | TRBV18 | ASSQSGEEQY
TRBJ2-5 | TRBV4-1 | ASSQVQGSWETQY
TRBJ2-2 | TRBV11-2 | ASNSGDTGELF